These T cell receptor beta chains were read from a single sample in a study of shared clonotypes between healthy human individuals. Sequencing used immunoSEQ multiplex PCR; TCRdb keeps in-frame clones, though not all of them. The sample has under 1,900,000 clones, just under 99% seen once; the top ten hold under 0.45%. The sequenced material came from naive CD4+ T cells sorted from blood. Source of these receptors: a man younger than 40 in good health. Both conserved end residues are trimmed from each CDR3.

V | CDR3
TRBV18 | ASSPRDRKV
TRBV7-2 | ASSRGHILQTGELF
TRBV2 | ASSEGQVGETQY
TRBV19 | ASSTQGFSNTGELF
TRBV11-2 | ASSLMGPTTDTQY
TRBV5-4 | ASNPKGAYEQY
TRBV29-1 | SGMRDTQY
TRBV4-1 | ASSHQPKVGGRGRNIYGYT
TRBV5-1 | ASSPGTVTDTQY
TRBV7-8 | ASSLAMIASTYEQY
TRBV9 | ASSVVSGPHYNEQF
TRBV7-2 | ASSPRGSPLI
TRBV27 | ASDDRGEWYTGELF
TRBV15 | ATSRDRGRAVIQY
TRBV9 | ASSDGSSYGYT
TRBV29-1 | SALQPPGGQH
TRBV27 | ASSLSAQTNEKLF
TRBV5-1 | ASSTTGFGTEAF
TRBV27 | ASSLMLAGYSYNEQF
TRBV6-4 | ASSAEVLPTGELF
TRBV7-9 | ASSLRRTSGRSTYNEQF
TRBV15 | ATSRDIGGVSYEQY
TRBV6-1 | ASRKDREPSQPQH
TRBV5-1 | ASSLAGTENEKLF
TRBV5-1 | ASSLGLAGGNEQF
TRBV7-9 | ASSQLGDSSRIEQY
TRBV11-2 | ASRPTGNDEQF
TRBV19 | ASSTPGLGLAGGMYTQY
TRBV27 | ASSLFLGGPHEQY
TRBV28 | ASSLHPGQGPTSQY
TRBV9 | ASSELGKRRAF
TRBV9 | ASSVVAASPYNEQF
TRBV7-2 | ASSQEVFGANVLT
TRBV28 | ASMETPQAAQETQY
TRBV28 | ASRLMDRPNEQF
TRBV7-2 | ASSLDFLRGNTIY